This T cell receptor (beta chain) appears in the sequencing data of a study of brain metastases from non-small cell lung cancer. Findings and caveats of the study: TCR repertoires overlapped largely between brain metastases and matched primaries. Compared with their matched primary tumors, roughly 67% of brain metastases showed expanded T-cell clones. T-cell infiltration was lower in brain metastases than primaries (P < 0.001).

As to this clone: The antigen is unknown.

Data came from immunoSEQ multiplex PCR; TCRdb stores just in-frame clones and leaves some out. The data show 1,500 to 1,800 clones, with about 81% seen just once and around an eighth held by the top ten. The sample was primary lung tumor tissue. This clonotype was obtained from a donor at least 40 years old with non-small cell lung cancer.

The CDR3 nucleotides are TGTGCCAGCAGGAGGGGACAGTACACAGATACGCAGTATTTT. Amino acids: CASRRGQYTDTQYF. The chain uses TRBV5-4 and TRBJ2-3; 7 nucleotides align to TRBD1. CDR1 and CDR2 from the germline V gene are SGHNT and YYREEE (reference sequence). The CDR3 length is 14 residues. J lost 2 bases, V lost 5 bases, and 5 bases had no gene match. The full variable domain, with the rest looked up from reference TRBV5-4 and TRBJ2-3, is ETGVTQSPTHLIKTRGQQVTLRCSSQSGHNTVSWYQQALGQGPQFIFQYYREEENGRGNFPPRFSGLQFPNYSSELNVNALELDDSALYLCASRRGQYTDTQYFGPGTRLTVL.